This TCR beta chain came from a study of T cell repertoires in cytomegalovirus infection. In the study overall: Signatures in public TCR beta sequences pointed to both CMV infection and matching HLA type. Study conclusions and caveats: Clonotypes of TCR beta that were HLA-C-restricted and CMV-specific dominated the ex vivo response. Cumulative public TCR beta family frequency identified CMV carriers with the relevant HLA.

TCRdb analysed the reads with MiXCR anew, one entry per CDR3 protein. This table holds hundreds of thousands of distinct CDR3 sequences, 20% to 30% found once. CDR3 length equals 15 residues. Looked up from germline, CDR1 is DFQATT and CDR2 is SNEGSKA (reference sequence). Trimming cost V 0 bases and J 1 base, with 12 bases left between them. In its sample, this clonotype was seen a few times. Its antigen is currently unknown. The sequencing sample was made of CD8+ T cells from PBMCs. This clonotype was sampled from a human donor in good health (CMV status not recorded). Some clones in this sample may be carry-over from other donors' samples. This chain links TRBV20-1 with TRBJ1-1; maybe TRBD1 (6 bases). The CDR3 loop is CSARDRDKGNTEAFF. The CDR3 bases are TGCAGTGCTAGAGATCGGGACAAGGGGAACACTGAAGCTTTCTTT.